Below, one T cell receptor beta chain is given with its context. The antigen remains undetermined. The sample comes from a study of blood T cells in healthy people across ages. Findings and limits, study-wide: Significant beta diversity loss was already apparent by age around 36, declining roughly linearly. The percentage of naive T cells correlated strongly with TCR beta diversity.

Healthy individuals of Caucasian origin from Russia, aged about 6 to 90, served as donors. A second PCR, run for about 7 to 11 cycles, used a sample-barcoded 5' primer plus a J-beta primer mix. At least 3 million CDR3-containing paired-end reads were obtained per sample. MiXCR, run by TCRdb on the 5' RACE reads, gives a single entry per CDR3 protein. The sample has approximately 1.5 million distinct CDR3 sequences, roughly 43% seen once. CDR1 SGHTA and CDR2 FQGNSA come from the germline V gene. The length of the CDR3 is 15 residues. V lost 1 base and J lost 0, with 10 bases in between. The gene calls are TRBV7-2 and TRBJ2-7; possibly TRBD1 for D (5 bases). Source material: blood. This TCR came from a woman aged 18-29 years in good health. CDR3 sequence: CASSLEGKYSYEQYF. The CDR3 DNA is TGTGCCAGCAGCTTAGAGGGGAAATACTCCTACGAGCAGTACTTC.